A single T cell receptor (beta chain) is shown here with its context. What it binds is unknown. The record originates from a study of cytotoxic CD8 clonotypes in ibrutinib-treated CLL. Whole-study context: The group held 11 relapsed/refractory and roughly 14 treatment-naive patients, with some 17 IGHV unmutated. Response samples were taken after a median of about 12 months on treatment, range 6 to 36.

Study-wide results and limits: The study sampled sustained-remission and progressing patients at different times. Baseline values of clonality outstripped age-matched healthy donors and followed circulating CD8+ T-cell counts.

Data came from immunoSEQ multiplex PCR; TCRdb stores just in-frame clones and leaves some out. The data hold some 13,000 clones, with more than 45% observed a single time. The CDR3 is 13 amino acids. V was clipped by 4 bases and J by 10 bases, with 15 bases between them. Germline V gene sequence: CDR1 SGHAT, CDR2 FQNNGV. The sequence was collected from a human donor with chronic lymphocytic leukemia. The sequences come from PBMCs, collected at an approximately 23-month disease-progression time point, from a patient treated with ibrutinib. The chain carries TRBV11-2 and TRBJ2-3, with D hard to call. The CDR3 bases are TGTGCCAGCAGCTCCCTTATAGCAGAATCGCAGTATTTT. Its translation is CASSSLIAESQYF.